By share of the sample, the clone carrying this TCR beta chain is medium-sized. Its antigen is as yet unknown. The sample is drawn from a study of spatial heterogeneity in lung cancer. TCRdb reprocessed the 5' RACE reads with MiXCR, giving one entry per CDR3 protein. The sample records over 10,000 distinct CDR3 sequences, about 4% being singletons. Findings and caveats of the study: Tracking of tumor mutation counts was seen in expanded intratumoral alpha and beta TCR counts.

CDR1 is ENHRY, CDR2 SYGVKD, per germline. V trimming: 11 bases; J trimming: 4 bases; junction bases outside the gene matches: 11. The CDR3 is made up of 14 amino acids. The time point: sample taken at primary tumor resection. The V call is TRBV10-3, the J call TRBJ1-5; 7 bases match TRBD1. The receptor was derived from a male donor with early-stage non-small cell lung cancer. The sequenced sample was lung tumor tissue, obtained at surgery. The CDR3 protein is CAARSGTDNQPQHF. The CDR3 DNA sequence: TGTGCCGCCAGATCCGGGACAGATAATCAGCCCCAGCATTTT.